This T cell receptor beta chain was observed in a study of blood T cell repertoires in COVID-19. Study in general: Whether acute or convalescent, the COVID-19 samples came from the United States, Italy and Spain. In each case, the material was cDNA or gDNA derived from T cells, B-cell-depleted T cells, or PBMCs.

In the source study's methods: Quantification of nucleated cells was approximated via reference gene primer amplification. The repertoire was sequenced with immunoSEQ multiplex PCR; TCRdb's copy has only in-frame clones and lacks some. D and trimming come from the DNA, and the V and J calls and clone size come from that table. Counted here are tens of thousands of clones, 75% to 90% occurring once; the ten biggest clones make up under 25%. The V gene lost 8 bases and the J gene lost 1 base, with 15 bases spanning the gap. Germline assignment: CDR1 SGHRS and CDR2 YFSETQ. CDR3 length: 15 amino acids. Sequencing was carried out using peripheral blood. The sequence derives from a man in his fifties or sixties with active COVID-19. The chain has TRBV5-1 and TRBJ2-2; the D gene could be TRBD1 or TRBD2 (5 bases each). CDR3 amino acids: CASSDRTLNTGELFF. The CDR3 DNA is TGCGCCAGTAGCGACCGGACACTGAACACCGGGGAGCTGTTTTTT. Complete variable domain (other parts from reference TRBV5-1 and TRBJ2-2): KAGVTQTPRYLIKTRGQQVTLSCSPISGHRSVSWYQQTPGQGLQFLFEYFSETQRNKGNFPGRFSGRQFSNSRSEMNVSTLELGDSALYLCASSDRTLNTGELFFGEGSRLTVL.